This TCR beta chain appears in the sequencing data of a study of T cell changes during pregnancy in multiple sclerosis. With 0 bases clipped from V and 4 bases from J, the junction kept 8 bases outside the gene matches. This CDR3 contains 16 residues. Germline CDR1 reads SGHRS; CDR2 reads YFSETQ. This clone was counted a few times. Method: immunoSEQ multiplex PCR; TCRdb's copy keeps in-frame clones and lacks some. The sample lists approximately 30,000 clones; about nine tenths were seen once. The sequenced sample was CD8+ T cells from peripheral blood mononuclear cells, obtained in the second trimester of pregnancy. The chain is built from TRBV5-1 and TRBJ1-2, with 8 bases fitting TRBD1. This sequence originates from a female donor with multiple sclerosis, enrolled in a pregnancy study. This CDR3 reads CASSLGAPGTGYGYTF. The CDR3 DNA sequence: TGCGCCAGCAGCTTGGGGGCACCCGGGACAGGCTATGGCTACACCTTC.